A selection of T cell receptor beta chains follows, all from one sample in a study of STAT5B mutations in CD4+ large granular lymphocyte leukemia. Measured with immunoSEQ multiplex PCR; TCRdb has only the in-frame clones, and not every one. The table has more than 20,000 clones, roughly 79% seen once; the top ten hold 0.3% to 0.4%. Source material: CD4+ T cells from blood buffy coats. The receptors stem from a human donor in good health. Both conserved end residues are trimmed from each CDR3. The order of the fields is J gene, D gene, V gene, CDR3 protein. The D gene is left open where the match is weak.

TRBJ2-5 | - | TRBV29-1 | SVVGQETQY
TRBJ2-5 | TRBD1 | TRBV18 | ASSQGQGVRTQY
TRBJ2-3 | - | TRBV11-3 | ASSSGFSTDTQY
TRBJ1-2 | - | TRBV2 | AGALDNYGYT
TRBJ2-6 | - | TRBV19 | ASSISGRISGANVLT
TRBJ2-5 | - | TRBV6-5 | ASSYSMGQETQY
TRBJ1-1 | - | TRBV20-1 | SARDQGRAF
TRBJ1-1 | - | TRBV10-1 | ASTEYQGNTEAF
TRBJ2-5 | TRBD2 | TRBV4-2 | ASSQLSSGSLQETQY
TRBJ1-1 | - | TRBV19 | ASSKLLIRGTEAF
TRBJ2-3 | - | TRBV5-1 | ASSLGQTSTDTQY
TRBJ1-1 | TRBD1 | TRBV11-2 | ASSHTRLTGDNTEAF
TRBJ2-5 | TRBD1 | TRBV5-1 | ASSPTGFETQY
TRBJ2-4 | - | TRBV28 | ASSPPGTGKNIQY
TRBJ2-7 | TRBD2 | TRBV5-4 | ASSPLAGGPNEQY
TRBJ2-5 | - | TRBV6-5 | ASRPLGGSQETQY
TRBJ2-6 | - | TRBV7-9 | ASSSTKGGGTGANVLT
TRBJ2-3 | TRBD1 | TRBV7-9 | ASSRDRGADTQY
TRBJ2-2 | - | TRBV11-2 | ASSYNRVATGELF
TRBJ1-5 | - | TRBV6-5 | ASWESGDNQPQH
TRBJ1-2 | TRBD1 | TRBV5-1 | ASRDTGGSLGGYT
TRBJ1-1 | - | TRBV27 | ASKTRAERTEAF
TRBJ2-2 | TRBD2 | TRBV11-3 | ASSLGLASNTGELF
TRBJ2-1 | - | TRBV15 | ATSRGGAQSNEQF
TRBJ1-2 | - | TRBV7-2 | ASSLGGGNYGYT
TRBJ1-5 | - | TRBV6-1 | ASSEPRRGRNQPQH
TRBJ1-3 | - | TRBV18 | ASSLQRRAIY